This T cell receptor (beta chain) was found in a study of cytomegalovirus exposure and HLA in healthy donors. Study findings and constraints: The study reported that TCR beta sequences accurately predicted HLA-A and HLA-B alleles in most subjects. The sole available immune exposure information was CMV serostatus.

Details on this clone: The antigen is undetermined.

The CDR3 runs to 14 residues. In germline, CDR1 is GTSNPN, CDR2 SVGIG (reference sequence). V was clipped by 1 base and J by 4 bases, with 11 bases between them. PCR used 60 Vbeta primers and 13 Jbeta primers. Produced via immunoSEQ multiplex PCR; TCRdb's table is partial and in-frame only. The sample has more than 80,000 clones, less than 85% seen once. V is TRBV30 and J is TRBJ1-3, with D perhaps TRBD1 (5 bases). The specimen sequenced was PBMCs. This receptor was identified in a man between 60 and 75 years old in good health and CMV-seronegative. The CDR3 sequence: CAWSGGAMGNTIYF. For the CDR3, the DNA is TGTGCCTGGAGTGGGGGCGCGATGGGAAACACCATATATTTT.